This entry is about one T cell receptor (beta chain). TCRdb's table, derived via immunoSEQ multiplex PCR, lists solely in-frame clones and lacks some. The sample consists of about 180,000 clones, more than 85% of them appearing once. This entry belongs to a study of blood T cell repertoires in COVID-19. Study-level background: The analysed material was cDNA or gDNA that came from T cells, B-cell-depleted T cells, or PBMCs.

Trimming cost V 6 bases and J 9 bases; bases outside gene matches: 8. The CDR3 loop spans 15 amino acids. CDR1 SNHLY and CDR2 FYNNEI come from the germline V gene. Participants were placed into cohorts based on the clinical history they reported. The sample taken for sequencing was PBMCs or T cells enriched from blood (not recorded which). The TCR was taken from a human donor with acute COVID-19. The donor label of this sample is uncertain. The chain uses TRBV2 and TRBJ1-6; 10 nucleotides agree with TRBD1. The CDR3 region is CASRGTGAYGSPLHF. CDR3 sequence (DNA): TGTGCCAGCAGGGGGACAGGGGCATACGGTTCACCCCTCCACTTT.